The following is a T cell receptor beta chain sequence with its context. This clonotype is classified as large (0.1 to 1%). The antigen it recognizes is unknown. No qualities accompany the bases; no much larger clone lies one base away. This specimen comes from a study of immune reconstitution after stem cell transplant in scleroderma listed by TCRdb under 2017. Library preparation was by RT-PCR. Sequencing was carried out with an Illumina MiSeq. TCRdb cleaned the public reads at Q25 with fastp, built clones with MiXCR and kept in-frame beta chains. CDR3 protein duplicates are merged, each entry listing the most common genes and DNA. Present in this sample are about 2,200 distinct CDR3 sequences, roughly 10% of which were seen just once. The top ten hold about 16% of the sample. The sample was taken before or after autologous hematopoietic stem cell transplantation (not recorded which). The clonotype was recovered from a female donor with systemic sclerosis.

The sequenced DNA: TGTGCCAGCAGTCTCCTCGACAGGGATGGAAACACCATATATTTT. The translation is CASSLLDRDGNTIYF. The sequence links TRBV6-2 or TRBV6-3 to TRBJ1-3, with 7 middle bases fitting TRBD1. Here V drops 5 bases and J drops 3 bases, and the junction holds 7 bases not matched to any gene. The germline V gene provides CDR1 MNHEY and CDR2 SVGEGT. The cysteine opens and the phenylalanine closes a CDR3 of 15 amino acids. The retained sequence is limited to the CDR3, 45 bases, with the frame set at the first base.